The rows below give T cell receptor beta chains drawn from one sample of a study of OX40 agonist ivuxolimab in advanced cancers. Method: immunoSEQ multiplex PCR; TCRdb's copy keeps in-frame clones and lacks some. The table shows about 62,000 clones, with 85% occurring only once. This specimen was CD4+ or CD8+ T cells sorted from blood, taken in a trial of the OX40 agonist ivuxolimab. The receptors were gathered from an adult with an advanced solid tumor such as melanoma, head and neck, liver or kidney cancer. Each CDR3 is given with its conserved first and last residue. The order of the fields is J gene, clone size, V gene, D gene, CDR3 protein, CDR3 DNA. D genes are given only for firm matches. Only part of the rows carry a size: once, few, many, or a class if the clone is expanded.

TRBJ1-5	.	TRBV28	.	CASSTSGNQPQHF	.
TRBJ1-2	many	TRBV25-1	.	CASSEFGTKMFYGYTF	TGTGCCAGCAGTGAATTCGGGACAAAGATGTTCTATGGCTACACCTTC
TRBJ1-3	few	TRBV9	TRBD1	CASSARQGSGNTIYF	TGTGCCAGCAGCGCTAGACAGGGCTCTGGAAACACCATATATTTT
TRBJ2-1	.	TRBV18	.	CASSPAAPGAYNEQFF	TGTGCCAGCTCACCGGCGGCCCCCGGCGCTTACAATGAGCAGTTCTTC
TRBJ1-4	.	TRBV5-4	TRBD1	CASSSTGGLEKLFF	TGTGCCAGCAGCTCGACAGGGGGTCTTGAAAAACTGTTTTTT
TRBJ2-7	.	TRBV27	TRBD1	CASSLRTGGSYEQYF	TGTGCCAGCAGTCTGCGGACAGGGGGGTCCTACGAGCAGTACTTC
TRBJ1-1	once	TRBV29-1	.	CSVGVNRQNTEAFF	TGCAGCGTTGGGGTTAACAGGCAGAACACTGAAGCTTTCTTT
TRBJ2-3	.	TRBV27	.	CASSLLIRDLPGTDTQYF	TGTGCCAGCAGTTTACTGATCCGGGACCTCCCAGGCACAGATACGCAGTATTTT
TRBJ2-7	.	TRBV29-1	TRBD2	CSVEDLSGMGEQYF	TGCAGCGTTGAAGATCTTAGCGGGATGGGCGAGCAGTACTTC
TRBJ2-3	.	TRBV7-3	.	CASSLPPRPGIITDTQYF	TGTGCCAGCAGCTTACCCCCCCGGCCAGGGATCATCACAGATACGCAGTATTTT
TRBJ1-2	.	TRBV6-1	.	CASNPTRDLIYGYTF	TGTGCCAGCAACCCTACCAGGGACCTTATCTATGGCTACACCTTC
TRBJ1-5	.	TRBV28	TRBD1	CASRGGGFNQPQHF	TGTGCCAGCAGGGGAGGGGGCTTCAATCAGCCCCAGCATTTT
TRBJ1-2	.	TRBV2	.	CASSSDSSVRGYTF	TGTGCCAGCAGCTCCGACAGTTCCGTCCGCGGCTACACCTTC
TRBJ2-5	.	TRBV7-2	TRBD2	CASSLVGGTTQETQYF	TGTGCCAGCAGCTTAGTGGGTGGGACTACCCAAGAGACCCAGTACTTC
TRBJ1-5	.	TRBV10-2	.	CASSGPTSPQHF	TGCGCCAGCAGTGGTCCGACGTCGCCCCAGCATTTT
TRBJ1-2	.	TRBV6-5	.	CASSYSWRTYGYTF	TGTGCCAGCAGTTACTCATGGAGGACTTATGGCTACACCTTC
TRBJ1-4	.	TRBV28	TRBD1	CASRRQGNEKLFF	TGTGCCAGCAGAAGACAGGGGAATGAAAAACTGTTTTTT
TRBJ2-7	.	TRBV10-3	TRBD1	CATPANPGGFPSYEQYF	TGTGCCACCCCCGCGAACCCAGGGGGCTTTCCTTCCTACGAGCAGTACTTC
TRBJ1-4	.	TRBV9	.	CASSPRTWDEKLFF	TGTGCCAGCAGCCCCCGGACGTGGGATGAAAAACTGTTTTTT
TRBJ1-2	.	TRBV6-1	.	CASWGPYTF	TGTGCCAGCTGGGGCCCCTACACCTTC
TRBJ1-4	.	TRBV28	.	CASTAPGFGEKLFF	TGTGCCAGCACCGCCCCAGGGTTCGGTGAAAAACTGTTTTTT
TRBJ2-2	.	TRBV4-1	.	CASSPLAGGDTGELFF	TGCGCCAGCAGCCCTTTGGCAGGGGGGGACACCGGGGAGCTGTTTTTT
TRBJ2-7	.	TRBV6-5	.	CASSYTTGSGEQYF	TGTGCCAGCAGTTACACAACAGGGTCAGGAGAGCAGTACTTC
TRBJ2-7	.	TRBV28	.	CASSFAQNYEQYF	TGTGCCAGCAGTTTTGCACAGAACTACGAGCAGTACTTC
TRBJ2-7	.	TRBV6-5	.	CASSYTRWGEQYF	TGTGCCAGCAGTTACACCAGGTGGGGCGAGCAGTACTTC
TRBJ2-3	.	TRBV28	.	CASRGGGARPADTQYF	TGTGCCAGCAGGGGAGGGGGGGCACGCCCGGCAGATACGCAGTATTTT
TRBJ2-5	.	TRBV5-4	.	CASSPIYPGTQETQYF	TGTGCCAGCAGCCCTATCTACCCAGGAACTCAAGAGACCCAGTACTTC
TRBJ1-3	.	TRBV5-4	.	CASSLPGASGNTIYF	TGTGCCAGCAGCTTGCCAGGGGCCTCTGGAAACACCATATATTTT
TRBJ1-1	.	TRBV18	.	CASSPLSGVAGAFF	TGTGCCAGCTCACCTCTATCCGGGGTGGCCGGGGCTTTCTTT
TRBJ1-2	once	TRBV28	.	CASTLSRTAGGYTF	TGTGCCAGCACCCTATCAAGGACAGCTGGTGGCTACACCTTC
TRBJ1-2	.	TRBV5-6	TRBD1	CASSSWDRNYGYTF	TGTGCCAGCAGCTCATGGGACAGGAACTATGGCTACACCTTC
TRBJ2-3	.	TRBV2	TRBD1	CASTGTVISTDTQYF	TGTGCCAGCACCGGGACAGTGATCAGCACAGATACGCAGTATTTT
TRBJ2-1	.	TRBV19	TRBD2	CASTPTSGTYNEQFF	TGTGCCAGTACCCCGACTAGCGGTACCTACAATGAGCAGTTCTTC
TRBJ2-1	.	TRBV5-4	.	CASSVDYNEQFF	TGTGCCAGCAGCGTCGATTACAATGAGCAGTTCTTC
TRBJ1-6	few	TRBV9	.	CASSAADPRGPLHF	TGTGCCAGCAGCGCCGCCGACCCCAGGGGACCCCTCCACTTT
TRBJ2-3	.	TRBV14	.	CASSQSPQADTQYF	TGTGCCAGCAGCCAATCACCACAGGCAGATACGCAGTATTTT
TRBJ1-5	.	TRBV19	TRBD1	CASSIWTGDQPQHF	TGTGCCAGTAGTATCTGGACAGGCGATCAGCCCCAGCATTTT
TRBJ2-2	.	TRBV7-9	.	CASDERGTGELFF	TGTGCCAGTGATGAGAGGGGAACCGGGGAGCTGTTTTTT
TRBJ2-1	.	TRBV9	TRBD2	CASSRTSGGAYEQFF	TGTGCCAGCAGCAGGACTAGCGGGGGGGCATATGAGCAGTTCTTC
TRBJ1-2	.	TRBV19	.	CASSPGGIYGYTF	TGTGCCAGTAGCCCTGGGGGAATCTATGGCTACACCTTC
TRBJ2-3	.	TRBV20-1	.	CSALETDTQYF	TGCAGTGCTCTAGAGACAGATACGCAGTATTTT
TRBJ2-7	.	TRBV15	.	CATSRDRWTNEQYF	TGTGCCACCAGCAGAGATCGATGGACCAACGAGCAGTACTTC
TRBJ2-3	.	TRBV5-1	TRBD2	CASSLGLAGLITDTQYF	TGCGCCAGCAGCTTGGGGCTAGCGGGACTCATCACAGATACGCAGTATTTT
TRBJ1-5	.	TRBV4-1	.	CASSQGWGSGQPQHF	TGCGCCAGCAGCCAAGGATGGGGGAGCGGTCAGCCCCAGCATTTT
TRBJ1-1	.	TRBV7-8	.	CASSPSAGITEAFF	TGTGCCAGCAGCCCATCGGCAGGGATCACTGAAGCTTTCTTT
TRBJ2-1	once	TRBV7-8	TRBD2	CASSVTGLAGGGNEQFF	TGTGCCAGCAGCGTTACGGGACTAGCGGGAGGGGGCAATGAGCAGTTCTTC
TRBJ2-7	few	TRBV30	TRBD1	CAWSETGGWDEQYF	TGTGCCTGGAGTGAGACAGGGGGATGGGACGAGCAGTACTTC
TRBJ2-3	.	TRBV19	.	CASSMRSGLATDTQYF	TGTGCCAGTAGTATGCGTTCGGGACTTGCCACAGATACGCAGTATTTT
TRBJ1-5	.	TRBV28	.	CASSLIGQGPQHF	TGTGCCAGCAGTTTGATAGGGCAGGGGCCCCAGCATTTT
TRBJ2-1	.	TRBV2	.	CASSQRGDEQFF	TGTGCCAGCAGTCAGCGTGGGGATGAGCAGTTCTTC
TRBJ1-4	.	TRBV28	.	CASSLWGGRGGKLFF	TGTGCCAGCAGTTTATGGGGGGGAAGGGGCGGAAAACTGTTTTTT
TRBJ2-7	.	TRBV6-6	.	CASSYGGFSYEQYF	TGTGCCAGCAGTTATGGGGGGTTTTCCTACGAGCAGTACTTC
TRBJ2-3	.	TRBV5-1	TRBD2	CASSLGRLAGGGDTQYF	TGCGCCAGCAGCTTGGGTCGATTAGCGGGAGGAGGAGATACGCAGTATTTT
TRBJ2-7	.	TRBV4-1	.	CASSQARDKYEQYF	TGCGCCAGCAGCCAAGCCAGGGACAAGTACGAGCAGTACTTC